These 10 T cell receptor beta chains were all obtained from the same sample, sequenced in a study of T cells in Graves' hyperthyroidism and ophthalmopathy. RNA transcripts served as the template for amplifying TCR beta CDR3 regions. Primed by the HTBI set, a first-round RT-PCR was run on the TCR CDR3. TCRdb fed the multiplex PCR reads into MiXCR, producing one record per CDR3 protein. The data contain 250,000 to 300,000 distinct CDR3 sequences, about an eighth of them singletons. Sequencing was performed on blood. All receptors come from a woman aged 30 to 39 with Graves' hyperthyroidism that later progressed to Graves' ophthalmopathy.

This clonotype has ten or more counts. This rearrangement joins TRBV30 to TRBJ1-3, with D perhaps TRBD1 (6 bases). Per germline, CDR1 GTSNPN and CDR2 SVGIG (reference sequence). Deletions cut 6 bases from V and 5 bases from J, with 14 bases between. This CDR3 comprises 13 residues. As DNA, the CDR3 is TGTGCCTGTACACTCGGACAGAGAAACACCATATATTTT. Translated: CACTLGQRNTIYF.

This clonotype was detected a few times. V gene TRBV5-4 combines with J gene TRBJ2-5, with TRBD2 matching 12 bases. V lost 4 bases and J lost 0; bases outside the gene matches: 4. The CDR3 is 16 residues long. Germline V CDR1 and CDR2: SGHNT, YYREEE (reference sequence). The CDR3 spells CASSAWTSGDQETQYF. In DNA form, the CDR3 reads TGTGCCAGCAGCGCCTGGACTAGCGGGGACCAAGAGACCCAGTACTTC.

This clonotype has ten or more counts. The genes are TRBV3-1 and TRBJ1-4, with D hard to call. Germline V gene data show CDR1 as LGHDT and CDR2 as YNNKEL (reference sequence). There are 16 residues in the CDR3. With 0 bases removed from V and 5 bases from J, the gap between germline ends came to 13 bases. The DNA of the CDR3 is TGTGCCAGCAGCCAAGATTGGATAGTCGGGAATGAAAAACTGTTTTTT. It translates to CASSQDWIVGNEKLFF.

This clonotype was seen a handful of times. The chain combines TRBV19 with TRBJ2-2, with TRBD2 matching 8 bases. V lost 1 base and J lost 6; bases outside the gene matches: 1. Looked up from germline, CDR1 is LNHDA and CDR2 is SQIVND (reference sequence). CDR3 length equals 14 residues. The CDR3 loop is CASSIGAGAGELFF. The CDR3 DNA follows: TGTGCCAGTAGTATAGGAGCGGGAGCCGGGGAGCTGTTTTTT.

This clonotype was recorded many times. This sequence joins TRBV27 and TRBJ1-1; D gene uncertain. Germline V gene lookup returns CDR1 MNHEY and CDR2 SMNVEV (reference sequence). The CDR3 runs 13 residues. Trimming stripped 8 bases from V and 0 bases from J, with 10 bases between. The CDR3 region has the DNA TGTGCCAGCCGAGCCCTAGTGAACACTGAAGCTTTCTTT. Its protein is CASRALVNTEAFF.

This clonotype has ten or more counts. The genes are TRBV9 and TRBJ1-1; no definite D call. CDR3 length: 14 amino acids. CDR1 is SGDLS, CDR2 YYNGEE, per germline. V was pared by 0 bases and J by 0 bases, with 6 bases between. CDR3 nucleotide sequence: TGTGCCAGCAGCGTAGGGGGAATGAACACTGAAGCTTTCTTT. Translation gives CASSVGGMNTEAFF.

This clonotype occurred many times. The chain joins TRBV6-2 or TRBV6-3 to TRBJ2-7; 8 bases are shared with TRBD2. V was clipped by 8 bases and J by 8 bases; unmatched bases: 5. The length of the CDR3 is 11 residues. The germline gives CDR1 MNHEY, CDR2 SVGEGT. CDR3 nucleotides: TGTGCCAGCTCGAGCGGGAGTAAGCAGTACTTC. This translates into CASSSGSKQYF.

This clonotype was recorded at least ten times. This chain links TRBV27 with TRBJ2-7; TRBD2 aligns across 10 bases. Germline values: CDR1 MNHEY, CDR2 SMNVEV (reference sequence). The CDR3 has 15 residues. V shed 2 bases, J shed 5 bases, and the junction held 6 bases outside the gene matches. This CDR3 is CASSLSGRAGNEQYF. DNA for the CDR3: TGTGCCAGCAGTTTAAGCGGGAGGGCCGGGAACGAGCAGTACTTC.

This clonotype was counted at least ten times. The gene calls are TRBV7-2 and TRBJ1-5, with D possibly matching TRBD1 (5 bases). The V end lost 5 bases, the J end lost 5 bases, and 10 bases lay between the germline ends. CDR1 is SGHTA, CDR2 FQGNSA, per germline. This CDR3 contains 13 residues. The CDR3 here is CASSTSRDQPQHF. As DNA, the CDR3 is TGTGCCAGCAGCACCTCCAGGGATCAGCCCCAGCATTTT. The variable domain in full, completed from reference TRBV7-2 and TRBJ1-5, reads GAGVSQSPSNKVTEKGKDVELRCDPISGHTALYWYRQSLGQGLEFLIYFQGNSAPDKSGLPSDRFSAERTGGSVSTLTIQRTQQEDSAVYLCASSTSRDQPQHFGDGTRLSIL.

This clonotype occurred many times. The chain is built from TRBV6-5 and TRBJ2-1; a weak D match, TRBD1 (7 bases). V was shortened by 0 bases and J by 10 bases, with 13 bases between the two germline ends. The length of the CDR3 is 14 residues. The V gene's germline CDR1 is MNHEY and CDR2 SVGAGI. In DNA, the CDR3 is TGTGCCAGCAGTTACTCGGGCAGGGGGGACGAGCAGTTCTTC. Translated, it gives CASSYSGRGDEQFF.